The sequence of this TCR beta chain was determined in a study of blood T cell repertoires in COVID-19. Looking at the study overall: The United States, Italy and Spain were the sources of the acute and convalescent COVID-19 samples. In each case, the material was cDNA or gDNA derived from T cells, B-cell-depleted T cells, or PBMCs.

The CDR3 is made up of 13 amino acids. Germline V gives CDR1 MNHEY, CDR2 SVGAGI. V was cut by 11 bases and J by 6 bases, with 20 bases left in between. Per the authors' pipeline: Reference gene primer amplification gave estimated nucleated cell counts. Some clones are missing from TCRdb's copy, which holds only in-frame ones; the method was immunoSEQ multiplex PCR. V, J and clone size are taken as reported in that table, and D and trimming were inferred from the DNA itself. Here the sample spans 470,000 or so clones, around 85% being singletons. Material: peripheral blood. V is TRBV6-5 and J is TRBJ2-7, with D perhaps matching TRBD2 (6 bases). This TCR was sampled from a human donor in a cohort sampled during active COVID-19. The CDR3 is CAVRDSLKSEQYF. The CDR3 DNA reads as TGTGCCGTCCGGGACTCTTTAAAGAGCGAGCAGTACTTC.